This T cell receptor (beta chain) was recovered during a study of blood T cell repertoires in COVID-19. Some clones are missing from TCRdb's copy, which holds only in-frame ones; the method was immunoSEQ multiplex PCR. The profile covers 200,000 to 250,000 clones, with 86% appearing a single time and roughly a tenth taken by the ten largest. Germline values: CDR1 SGHNT, CDR2 YENEEA. CDR3 length equals 18 residues. The junction had 11 bases not matched to a gene; V was cut back by 2 bases and J by 3 bases. This chain links TRBV11-3 with TRBJ2-7, with 12 nucleotides matching TRBD2. The sequence was obtained from a woman in her forties or fifties with COVID-19, enrolled during active disease. What was sequenced was peripheral blood. DNA for the CDR3: TGTGCCAGCAGCTTACGACTAGCGGGGGCCCCGGGCCTCTACGAGCAGTACTTC. This sequence encodes CASSLRLAGAPGLYEQYF.